Reported below is one T cell receptor (beta chain). This sample was taken from a study of cytomegalovirus exposure and HLA in healthy donors. Across the whole study: Earlier sequencing of about 179 million T cells yielded around 100 million unique TCR beta sequences.

Deletions cut 4 bases from V and 2 bases from J, with 11 bases between. Germline CDR1 is LGHNA and CDR2 is YSLEER. The CDR3 contains 14 residues. It was with 60 Vbeta and 13 Jbeta primers that the PCR ran. Using immunoSEQ multiplex PCR, the repertoire was profiled, and TCRdb retains in-frame clones only, with some absent. This sample lists tens of thousands of clones; its ten largest clones have 1% to 1.5%. The sample was PBMCs. This chain uses TRBV4-3 with TRBJ2-5, with D perhaps matching TRBD2 (6 bases). The clonotype comes from a man under 40 in good health and CMV-seronegative. The CDR3 region is CASSPGTHQETQYF. As DNA, the CDR3 is TGCGCCAGCAGCCCAGGGACTCATCAAGAGACCCAGTACTTC.